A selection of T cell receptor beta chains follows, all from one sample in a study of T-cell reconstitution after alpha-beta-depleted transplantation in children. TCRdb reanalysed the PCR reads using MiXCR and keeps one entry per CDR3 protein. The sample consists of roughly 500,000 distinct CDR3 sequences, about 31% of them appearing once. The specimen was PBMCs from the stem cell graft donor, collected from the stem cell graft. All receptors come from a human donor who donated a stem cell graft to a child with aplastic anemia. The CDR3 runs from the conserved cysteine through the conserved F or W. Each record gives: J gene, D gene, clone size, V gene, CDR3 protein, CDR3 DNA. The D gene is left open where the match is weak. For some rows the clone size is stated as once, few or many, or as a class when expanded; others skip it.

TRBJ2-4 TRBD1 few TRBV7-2 CASSSGQGGNIQYF TGTGCCAGCAGCTCGGGACAGGGTGGGAACATTCAGTACTTC
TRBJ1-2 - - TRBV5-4 CASSLQGRHYGYTF TGTGCCAGCAGCTTGCAGGGTCGACACTATGGCTACACCTTC
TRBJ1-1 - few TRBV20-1 CSAPTTGSTEAFF TGCAGTGCCCCAACAACAGGGTCCACTGAAGCTTTCTTT
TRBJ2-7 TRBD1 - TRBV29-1 CSVHGTGSYEQYF TGCAGCGTACACGGGACAGGGTCTTACGAGCAGTACTTC
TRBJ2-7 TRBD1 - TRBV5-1 CASSFRGREQYF TGCGCCAGCAGCTTCAGGGGGCGGGAGCAGTACTTC
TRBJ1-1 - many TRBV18 CASSPPGDTEAFF TGTGCCAGCAGCCCACCGGGCGACACTGAAGCTTTCTTT
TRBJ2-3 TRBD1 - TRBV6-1 CATGQATQNPTDTQYF TGTGCCACTGGACAGGCTACCCAAAATCCCACAGATACGCAGTATTTT
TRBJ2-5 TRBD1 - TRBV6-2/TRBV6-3 CASTLQGAEETQYF TGTGCCAGCACCCTTCAGGGGGCCGAAGAGACCCAGTACTTC
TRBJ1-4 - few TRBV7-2 CASSSRQAEKLFF TGTGCCAGCAGCTCGAGACAGGCGGAAAAACTGTTTTTT
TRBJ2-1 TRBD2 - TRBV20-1 CSARDWGRGRLAGGNEQFF TGCAGTGCTAGAGATTGGGGCCGGGGCAGACTAGCGGGAGGAAATGAGCAGTTCTTC
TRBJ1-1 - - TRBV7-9 CASSSPRGREAFF TGTGCCAGCAGCTCACCCCGGGGACGCGAAGCTTTCTTT
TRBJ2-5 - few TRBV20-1 CSARTDLETQYF TGCAGTGCCCGGACAGATCTGGAGACCCAGTACTTC
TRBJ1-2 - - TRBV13 CASSYDIWGNYGDTF TGTGCCAGCAGCTACGACATTTGGGGAAACTATGGCGACACCTTC
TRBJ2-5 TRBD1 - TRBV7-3 CASSLTGTGQETQYF TGTGCCAGCAGCTTAACCGGGACAGGGCAAGAGACCCAGTACTTC
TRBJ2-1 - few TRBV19 CASSMQLFHEQFF TGTGCCAGTAGTATGCAACTTTTCCATGAGCAGTTCTTC
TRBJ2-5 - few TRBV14 CASSQEVETQYF TGTGCCAGCAGCCAAGAGGTCGAGACCCAGTACTTC
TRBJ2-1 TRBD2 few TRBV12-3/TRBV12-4 CASTVGGGFTNEQFF TGTGCCAGTACCGTTGGGGGAGGGTTTACGAATGAGCAGTTCTTC
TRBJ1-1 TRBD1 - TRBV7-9 CASSWAGGRNTEAFF TGTGCCAGCAGCTGGGCAGGGGGCAGGAACACTGAAGCTTTCTTT
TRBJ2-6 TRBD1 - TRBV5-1 CASSWTGAGANVLTF TGCGCCAGCAGCTGGACAGGGGCTGGGGCCAACGTCCTGACTTTC
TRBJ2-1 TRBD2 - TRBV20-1 CSATSGPYNEQFF TGCAGTGCAACTAGCGGGCCCTACAATGAGCAGTTCTTC
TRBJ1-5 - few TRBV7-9 CASSLGITGQPQHF TGTGCCAGCAGCTTAGGGATAACGGGTCAGCCCCAGCATTTT
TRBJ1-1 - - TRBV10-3 CAAQGESTEAFF TGTGCCGCCCAGGGTGAGAGCACTGAAGCTTTCTTT